Shown below are 30 T cell receptor beta chains from a single sample sequenced in a study of cytotoxic CD8 clonotypes in ibrutinib-treated CLL. The table came from immunoSEQ multiplex PCR; TCRdb's copy has only in-frame clones and leaves some out. The table has roughly 63,000 clones, roughly 59% seen once. The input for sequencing was PBMCs, taken after 12 months of ibrutinib treatment. The receptors were gathered from a human donor with chronic lymphocytic leukemia.

The CDR3 bases are TGTGCCAGCAGCTTGGACAGAAACACTGAAGCTTTCTTT. Protein product: CASSLDRNTEAFF. V usage is TRBV7-9 and J usage is TRBJ1-1; D is possibly TRBD1 (6 bases). Germline lookup yields CDR1 SEHNR and CDR2 FQNEAQ (reference sequence). This CDR3 spans 13 amino acids. Trimming took off 3 bases at V and 2 bases at J, with 7 bases between the two ends. Complete variable domain (other parts from reference TRBV7-9 and TRBJ1-1): DTGVSQNPRHKITKRGQNVTFRCDPISEHNRLYWYRQTLGQGPEFLTYFQNEAQLEKSRLLSDRFSAERPKGSFSTLEIQRTEQGDSAMYLCASSLDRNTEAFFGQGTRLTVV.

This chain joins TRBV6-1 and TRBJ1-5, with D tentatively TRBD1 (5 bases). V was pared by 3 bases and J by 6 bases, with 12 bases between. The CDR3 runs to 14 residues. In germline, CDR1 is MNHNS, CDR2 SASEGT. As DNA, the CDR3 is TGTGCCAGCAGTGATGGTCAGGGACGTCAGCCCCAGCATTTT. Residues: CASSDGQGRQPQHF.

The chain joins TRBV5-4 to TRBJ2-3; 14 bases fit TRBD2. Germline V gives CDR1 SGHNT, CDR2 YYREEE (reference sequence). J lost 6 bases, V lost 4 bases, and 10 bases had no gene match. The CDR3 length is 17 residues. The CDR3 here is CASSLMGTSGRFDTQYF. The CDR3 DNA reads TGTGCCAGCAGCCTGATGGGGACTAGCGGGAGATTTGATACGCAGTATTTT.

This clone appeared a few times. The chain is built from TRBV5-1 and TRBJ2-3; weak D call: TRBD2 (5 bases). The V and J ends lost 4 bases and 2 bases respectively, with 17 bases between them. CDR3 length: 16 residues. Germline loops: CDR1 SGHRS, CDR2 YFSETQ. The CDR3 region has the DNA TGCGCCAGCAGCACGAGGAGGACCACTTACACAGATACGCAGTATTTT. Residues: CASSTRRTTYTDTQYF. Full variable domain (outside the CDR3, taken from reference TRBV5-1 and TRBJ2-3): KAGVTQTPRYLIKTRGQQVTLSCSPISGHRSVSWYQQTPGQGLQFLFEYFSETQRNKGNFPGRFSGRQFSNSRSEMNVSTLELGDSALYLCASSTRRTTYTDTQYFGPGTRLTVL.

The DNA for the CDR3 is TGTGCCAGCAGCTCCGGGACAGGGAGGGAAGAGACCCAGTACTTC. Residues: CASSSGTGREETQYF. This chain links TRBV11-3 with TRBJ2-5, with 9 bases that match TRBD1. V lost 4 bases and J lost 3; bases outside the gene matches: 6. The CDR3 contains 15 residues. The germline CDR1 and CDR2 sequences are SGHNT and YENEEA.

This chain links TRBV18 with TRBJ2-3; D not resolved. V was clipped by 6 bases and J by 5 bases, with 9 bases between them. The CDR3 is made up of 12 amino acids. Germline values: CDR1 KGHSH, CDR2 LQKENI. For the CDR3, the DNA is TGTGCCAGCTCCATTTCGGGAGATACGCAGTATTTT. Translated: CASSISGDTQYF.

This clone was seen only a few times. The gene calls are TRBV6-1 and TRBJ2-7; D is perhaps TRBD2 (5 bases). Germline V CDR1 and CDR2: MNHNS, SASEGT. The CDR3 has 13 residues. The V gene lost 8 bases and the J gene lost 4 bases, with 15 bases spanning the gap. The CDR3 bases are TGTGCCAGCCGAACTAGTAGTGGATACGAGCAGTACTTC. Amino acids: CASRTSSGYEQYF.

This clone was counted a few times. This chain uses TRBV10-3 with TRBJ2-5; no reliable D call. The germline V gene has CDR1 ENHRY and CDR2 SYGVKD. This CDR3 comprises 13 residues. Deletions cut 10 bases from V and 0 bases from J, with 12 bases between. For the CDR3, the DNA is TGTGCCAGTCCCTCCCCGGACCAAGAGACCCAGTACTTC. It is translated as CASPSPDQETQYF.

This clone was found once. The V and J genes are TRBV27 and TRBJ2-2, with a possible D match to TRBD2 (5 bases). Trimming took off 6 bases at V and 1 base at J, with 12 bases between the two ends. CDR1 and CDR2 from the germline V gene are MNHEY and SMNVEV (reference sequence). There are 15 residues in the CDR3. CDR3 sequence (DNA): TGTGCCAGCAGCCAATGGGCGGGGAACACCGGGGAGCTGTTTTTT. It is translated as CASSQWAGNTGELFF.

This clone was seen just once. This chain links TRBV2 with TRBJ2-3; 8 positions agree with TRBD2. The CDR3 contains 13 residues. Trimming removed 5 bases from V and 6 bases from J; junction bases left unmatched: 4. Germline values: CDR1 SNHLY, CDR2 FYNNEI. The CDR3 sequence: CASSSGRADTQYF. Written as DNA, the CDR3 is TGTGCCAGCAGTAGCGGGAGAGCGGATACGCAGTATTTT.

V is TRBV7-8 and J is TRBJ2-5; 10 nucleotides match TRBD2. The CDR3 sequence is 16 residues long. Germline V lookup: CDR1 SGHVS, CDR2 FQNEAQ. The junction had 12 bases not matched to a gene; V was cut back by 7 bases and J by 4 bases. CDR3 DNA sequence: TGTGCCAGCAAGTTGAGGACTAGCGGACTAGGAGAGACCCAGTACTTC. This encodes CASKLRTSGLGETQYF.

The rearrangement uses TRBV7-9 and TRBJ1-4, with TRBD1 as a possible D gene (5 bases). The CDR3 covers 15 residues. Per the germline V gene, CDR1 is SEHNR and CDR2 is FQNEAQ (reference sequence). V lost 1 base and J lost 8, with 14 bases in between. This CDR3 is CASSLGGGGREKLFF. In DNA form, the CDR3 reads TGTGCCAGCAGCTTAGGAGGCGGGGGACGGGAAAAACTGTTTTTT.

This clone was seen only a few times. No DNA is shown, since the ends of the CDR3 on it are uncertain; the CDR3 is the one TCRdb lists. This chain connects TRBV28 to TRBJ2-2; the D call in the table, TRBD2, was not verified against the DNA. Germline V gene data show CDR1 as MDHEN and CDR2 as SYDVKM. The CDR3 is made up of 15 amino acids, end residues included. CDR3 residues: CASSLIRPFGSELFF.

The chain combines TRBV2 with TRBJ1-6, with 8 bases that match TRBD1. The CDR3 consists of 15 residues. The junction had 6 bases not matched to a gene; V was cut back by 8 bases and J by 3 bases. Germline V CDR1 and CDR2: SNHLY, FYNNEI. Here the CDR3 reads CASWDRLLYNSPLHF. The DNA of the CDR3 is TGTGCCAGCTGGGACAGGCTTCTCTATAATTCACCCCTCCACTTT. Looking up the rest from reference TRBV2 and TRBJ1-6 gives the full variable domain: EPEVTQTPSHQVTQMGQEVILRCVPISNHLYFYWYRQILGQKVEFLVSFYNNEISEKSEIFDDQFSVERPDGSNFTLKIRSTKLEDSAMYFCASWDRLLYNSPLHFGNGTRLTVT.

V usage is TRBV29-1 and J usage is TRBJ2-3, with TRBD2 identical over 10 bases. V was pared by 6 bases and J by 6 bases, with 12 bases of the junction left unmatched. This CDR3 contains 15 residues. The V gene's germline CDR1 is SQVTM and CDR2 ANQGSEA. The CDR3 sequence: CSVGGLARGSDTQYF. The CDR3 nucleotides are TGCAGCGTGGGGGGACTAGCGAGAGGGTCGGATACGCAGTATTTT.

The V and J genes are TRBV29-1 and TRBJ2-7, with D maybe TRBD2 (6 bases). The germline V and J ends were trimmed by 3 bases and 4 bases, with 16 bases remaining between them. In germline, CDR1 is SQVTM, CDR2 ANQGSEA. The CDR3 has 14 amino acids. The CDR3 loop reads CSVDGGASGYEQYF. DNA for the CDR3: TGCAGCGTTGACGGCGGGGCCTCAGGGTACGAGCAGTACTTC.

By sample fraction, this clone is medium-sized (0.01 to 0.1%). The rearrangement uses TRBV19 and TRBJ2-1, with TRBD2 as a possible D gene (5 bases). The CDR3 is 14 amino acids. Per germline, CDR1 LNHDA and CDR2 SQIVND (reference sequence). Trimming removed 6 bases at V and 12 bases at J, with 21 bases between. CDR3 sequence: CASSPERGPRPQFF. The CDR3 DNA follows: TGTGCCAGTAGCCCTGAACGGGGTCCTAGGCCGCAGTTCTTC.

In this sample, this clone turned up once. V and J are TRBV14 and TRBJ1-6, with TRBD1 matching over 8 bases. V lost 4 bases and J lost 10; bases outside the gene matches: 24. The CDR3 length is 20 residues. The germline gives CDR1 SGHDN, CDR2 FVKESK. The CDR3 nucleotides are TGTGCCAGCAGCCTTGCCTTACGAGGCTCACGACAGGGGATTTGGTCACCCCTCCACTTT. Protein: CASSLALRGSRQGIWSPLHF.

The J gene is TRBJ2-7, the V gene TRBV7-9; D gene ambiguous. The CDR3 length is 15 residues. The V end lost 0 bases, the J end lost 3 bases, and 12 bases lay between the germline ends. Per the germline V gene, CDR1 is SEHNR and CDR2 is FQNEAQ (reference sequence). The CDR3, as DNA: TGTGCCAGCAGCTTAGCCCCCCAGACAATCTACGAGCAGTACTTC. This gives the protein CASSLAPQTIYEQYF.

V and J are TRBV6-1 and TRBJ1-1; 7 bases match TRBD1. Germline values: CDR1 MNHNS, CDR2 SASEGT. V was clipped by 10 bases and J by 11 bases; unmatched bases: 10. The CDR3 extends over 11 amino acids. The CDR3 sequence: CATSRSGGAFF. Here the CDR3 DNA reads TGTGCCACCTCAAGGTCAGGGGGGGCTTTCTTT.

This clone has more than one count but fewer than ten. The CDR3 DNA reads TGTGCCAGCAGTTTATCTACAGGGATCGGAGTGTATGGCTACACCTTC. Translated, it gives CASSLSTGIGVYGYTF. The chain combines TRBV27 with TRBJ1-2, with a weak D call TRBD1 (6 bases). Germline V gene sequence: CDR1 MNHEY, CDR2 SMNVEV (reference sequence). Trimming stripped 0 bases from V and 5 bases from J, with 16 bases between. This CDR3 has 16 amino acids.

This chain links TRBV11-2 with TRBJ2-5, with a possible D match to TRBD1 (5 bases). Germline V gene lookup returns CDR1 SGHAT and CDR2 FQNNGV. V lost 4 bases to trimming and J lost 5 bases, with 17 bases between them. This CDR3 has 15 amino acids. CDR3 bases: TGTGCCAGCAGCTCTGGAGTAGGCAGGGCGGAGACCCAGTACTTC. Translating it yields CASSSGVGRAETQYF.

The chain combines TRBV6-5 with TRBJ1-6; no firm D call. Germline lookup yields CDR1 MNHEY and CDR2 SVGAGI. Trimming took off 5 bases at V and 8 bases at J, with 10 bases between the two ends. The CDR3 covers 13 residues. As DNA, the CDR3 is TGTGCCAGCAGTCCAGGAAGGGATTCACCCCTCCACTTT. Translated: CASSPGRDSPLHF.

This clone was counted between two and nine times. The chain is built from TRBV7-7 and TRBJ2-2; 9 nucleotides line up with TRBD2. Germline-derived CDR1 and CDR2 are SSHAT and FNYEAQ (reference sequence). The CDR3 runs 15 residues. V was pared by 5 bases and J by 7 bases, with 8 bases of the junction left unmatched. The CDR3: CASSRGGASGGELFF. The DNA for the CDR3 is TGTGCCAGCAGCCGCGGGGGGGCGAGTGGCGGGGAGCTGTTTTTT.

V gene TRBV28 combines with J gene TRBJ1-2, with D tentatively TRBD1 (6 bases). The CDR3 spans 15 residues. Germline V gene lookup returns CDR1 MDHEN and CDR2 SYDVKM. The V gene lost 10 bases and the J gene lost 5 bases, with 23 bases spanning the gap. CDR3: CATKGVRTTGYGYTF. The CDR3 DNA is TGTGCCACCAAGGGGGTACGGACCACCGGATATGGCTACACCTTC.

This clone was observed a single time. The chain employs TRBV7-9 and TRBJ2-1; 7 bases map to TRBD2. The germline V gene has CDR1 SEHNR and CDR2 FQNEAQ (reference sequence). Trimming removed 5 bases from V and 12 bases from J; junction bases left unmatched: 16. CDR3 length equals 15 residues. The chain's CDR3 is CASSAWSGDSRGQFF. Here the CDR3 DNA reads TGTGCCAGCAGCGCTTGGAGCGGGGACTCGCGGGGGCAGTTCTTC.

This clone was picked up a small number of times. V and J are TRBV18 and TRBJ2-1; 9 bases are shared with TRBD1. Germline assignment: CDR1 KGHSH and CDR2 LQKENI. V shed 3 bases, J shed 5 bases, and the junction held 8 bases outside the gene matches. The CDR3 contains 16 residues. CDR3 coding DNA: TGTGCCAGCTCACCGCCCACAGGGGGCACCCACAATGAGCAGTTCTTC. Translated, it gives CASSPPTGGTHNEQFF.

This clone was detected only a few times. This chain links TRBV7-2 with TRBJ1-3; unclear D gene. The CDR3 is 14 residues long. CDR1 SGHTA and CDR2 FQGNSA come from the germline V gene. V lost 9 bases to trimming and J lost 2 bases, with 14 bases between them. For the CDR3, the DNA is TGTGCCAGTTTCCAAGGGTCCCCTGGAAACACCATATATTTT. It yields the protein CASFQGSPGNTIYF.

This rearrangement joins TRBV9 to TRBJ2-1; TRBD2 is a possible D gene (6 bases). V lost 6 bases and J 10 bases, leaving 17 bases between the germline ends. The CDR3 extends over 13 amino acids. Per the germline V gene, CDR1 is SGDLS and CDR2 is YYNGEE. The CDR3 here is CASKAAGSREQFF. DNA of the CDR3: TGTGCCAGCAAGGCGGCGGGGTCTAGGGAGCAGTTCTTC.

The V gene is TRBV27, the J gene TRBJ2-7; 9 bases are a match to TRBD1. V was pared by 5 bases and J by 3 bases, with 8 bases of the junction left unmatched. The CDR3 covers 15 residues. CDR1 and CDR2 (germline): MNHEY, SMNVEV (reference sequence). The CDR3 DNA reads as TGTGCCAGCAGTACCTCTACGGACAGGGGCTACGAGCAGTACGTC. It yields the protein CASSTSTDRGYEQYV.